The entry that follows covers one TCR beta chain sequence. Antigen: not known. CDR3 length: 15 amino acids. The germline CDR1 and CDR2 sequences are SNHLY and FYNNEI. The cDNA for TCR beta came from 5'RACE template switching with UMIs. TCRdb re-called the 5' RACE reads, yielding one record per CDR3 amino acid sequence without DNA. Recorded for this sample: 300,000 to 500,000 distinct CDR3 sequences. This sample was included in a study of T cells expressing NK-cell markers. Turning to the study itself: Investigators obtained TCR beta repertoires from sorted CD3+CD56+NKG2C+, CD3+CD56+NKG2C- and CD3+CD56-NKG2C+ T cells. Overall study findings and caveats: Expanded clones of NKG2C+ T cells had an unclear HCMV specificity.

The TCR was taken from a woman aged 45-65 years in good health. The chain uses TRBV2 and TRBJ2-5; TCRdb designates TRBD1, a call that cannot be tested without DNA. The sequencing input was blood T cells: a sorted CD56 or NKG2C T cell subset, CD4+ or CD8+ T cells, or bulk PBMC T cells (not recorded which). The CDR3 loop reads CASKPRGWERETQYF.